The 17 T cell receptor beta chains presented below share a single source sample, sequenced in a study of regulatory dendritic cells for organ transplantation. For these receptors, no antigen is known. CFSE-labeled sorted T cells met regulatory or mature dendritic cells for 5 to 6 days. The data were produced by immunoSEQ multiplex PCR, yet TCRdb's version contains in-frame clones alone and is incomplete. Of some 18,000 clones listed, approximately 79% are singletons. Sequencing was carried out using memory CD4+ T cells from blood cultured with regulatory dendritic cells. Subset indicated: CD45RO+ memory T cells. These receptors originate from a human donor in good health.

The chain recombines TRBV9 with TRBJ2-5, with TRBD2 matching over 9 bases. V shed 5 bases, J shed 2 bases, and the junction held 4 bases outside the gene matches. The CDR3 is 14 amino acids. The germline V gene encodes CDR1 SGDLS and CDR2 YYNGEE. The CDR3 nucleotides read TGTGCCAGCAGGGGCGGGGGGGCTCAAGAGACCCAGTACTTC. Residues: CASRGGGAQETQYF.

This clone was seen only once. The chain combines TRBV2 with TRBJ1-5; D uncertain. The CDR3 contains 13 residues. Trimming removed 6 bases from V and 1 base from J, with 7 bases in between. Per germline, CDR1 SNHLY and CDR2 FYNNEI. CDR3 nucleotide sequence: TGTGCCAGCAGGACTGACAGCAATCAGCCCCAGCATTTT. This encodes CASRTDSNQPQHF.

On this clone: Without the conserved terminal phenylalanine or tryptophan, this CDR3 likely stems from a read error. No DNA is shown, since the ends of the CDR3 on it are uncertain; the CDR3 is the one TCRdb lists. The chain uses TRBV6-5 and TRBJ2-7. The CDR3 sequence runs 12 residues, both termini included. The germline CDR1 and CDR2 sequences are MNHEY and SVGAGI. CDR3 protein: CASSYSGGNGRD.

DNA of the CDR3: TGTGCCAGCAGCGTAGGAACTAGCGGGGGGGATACGCAGTATTTT. Residues: CASSVGTSGGDTQYF. The rearrangement joins TRBV9 to TRBJ2-3; TRBD2 aligns across 12 bases. V lost 0 bases and J lost 6; bases outside the gene matches: 2. The CDR3 consists of 15 residues. Looked up from germline, CDR1 is SGDLS and CDR2 is YYNGEE.

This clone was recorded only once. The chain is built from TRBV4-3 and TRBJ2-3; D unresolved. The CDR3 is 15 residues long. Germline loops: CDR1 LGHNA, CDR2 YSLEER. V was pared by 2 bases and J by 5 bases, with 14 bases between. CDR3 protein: CASSQRAADLDTQYF. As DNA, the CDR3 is TGCGCCAGCAGCCAAAGGGCCGCCGATTTAGATACGCAGTATTTT.

Here the CDR3 reads CASSLVRSASGNTIYF. CDR3 DNA sequence: TGTGCCAGCAGCTTAGTTCGTTCAGCCTCTGGAAACACCATATATTTT. This chain links TRBV11-2 with TRBJ1-3; D gene ambiguous. With 1 base removed from V and 0 bases from J, the gap between germline ends came to 10 bases. Germline-derived CDR1 and CDR2 are SGHAT and FQNNGV. The CDR3 has 16 residues.

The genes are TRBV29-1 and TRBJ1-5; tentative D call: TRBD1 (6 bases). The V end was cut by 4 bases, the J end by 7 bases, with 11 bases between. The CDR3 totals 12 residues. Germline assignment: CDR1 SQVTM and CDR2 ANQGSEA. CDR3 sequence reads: CSVAVGGQPQHF. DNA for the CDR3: TGCAGCGTTGCGGTGGGGGGCCAGCCCCAGCATTTT.

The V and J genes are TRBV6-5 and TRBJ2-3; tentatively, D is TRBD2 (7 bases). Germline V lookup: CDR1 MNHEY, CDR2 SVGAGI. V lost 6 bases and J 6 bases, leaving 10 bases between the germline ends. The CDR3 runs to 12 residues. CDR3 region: CASRGGGDTQYF. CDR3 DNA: TGTGCCAGCAGGGGAGGGGGGGATACGCAGTATTTT.

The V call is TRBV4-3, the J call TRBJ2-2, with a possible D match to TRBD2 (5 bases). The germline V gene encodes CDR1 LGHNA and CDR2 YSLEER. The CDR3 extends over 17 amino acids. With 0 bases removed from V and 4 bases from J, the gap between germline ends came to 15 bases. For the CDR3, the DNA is TGCGCCAGCAGCCAAGATGCACGGGCGGGCTCCACCGGGGAGCTGTTTTTT. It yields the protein CASSQDARAGSTGELFF.

This CDR3 is CASSPGQAHDEQFF. The CDR3 DNA is TGTGCCAGCTCACCAGGACAGGCCCACGATGAGCAGTTCTTC. The chain recombines TRBV18 with TRBJ2-1; the match to TRBD1 covers 7 bases. The CDR3 runs 14 residues. In germline, CDR1 is KGHSH, CDR2 LQKENI. The V segment lost 2 bases and the J segment 8 bases; nucleotides outside the gene matches: 6.

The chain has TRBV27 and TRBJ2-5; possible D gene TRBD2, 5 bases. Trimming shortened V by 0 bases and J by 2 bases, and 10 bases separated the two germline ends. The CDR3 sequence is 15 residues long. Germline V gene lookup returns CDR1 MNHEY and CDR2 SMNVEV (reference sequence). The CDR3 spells CASSLSRGQQETQYF. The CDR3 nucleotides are TGTGCCAGCAGTTTATCACGGGGTCAGCAAGAGACCCAGTACTTC.

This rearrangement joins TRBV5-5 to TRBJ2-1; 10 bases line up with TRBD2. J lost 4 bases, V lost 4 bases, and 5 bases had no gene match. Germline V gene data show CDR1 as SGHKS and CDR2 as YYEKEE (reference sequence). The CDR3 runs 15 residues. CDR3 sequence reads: CASSLGLAVYNEQFF. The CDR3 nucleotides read TGTGCCAGCAGCCTCGGACTAGCGGTTTACAATGAGCAGTTCTTC. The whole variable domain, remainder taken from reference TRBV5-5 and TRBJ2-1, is DAGVTQSPTHLIKTRGQQVTLRCSPISGHKSVSWYQQVLGQGPQFIFQYYEKEERGRGNFPDRFSARQFPNYSSELNVNALLLGDSALYLCASSLGLAVYNEQFFGPGTRLTVL.

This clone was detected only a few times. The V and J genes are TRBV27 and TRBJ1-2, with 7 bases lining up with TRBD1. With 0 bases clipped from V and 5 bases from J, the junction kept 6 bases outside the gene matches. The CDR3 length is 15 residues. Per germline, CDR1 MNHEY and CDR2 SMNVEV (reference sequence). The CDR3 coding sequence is TGTGCCAGCAGTTTATCGAGAGGGGGCGGGTATGGCTACACCTTC. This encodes CASSLSRGGGYGYTF.

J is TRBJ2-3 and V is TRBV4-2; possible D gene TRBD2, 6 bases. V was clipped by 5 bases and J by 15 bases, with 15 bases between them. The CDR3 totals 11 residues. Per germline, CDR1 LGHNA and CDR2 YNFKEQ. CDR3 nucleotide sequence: TGTGCCAGCAGCGGGGGGACTCCGCTATATTTT. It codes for CASSGGTPLYF.

The CDR3 reads CATSTSRGPYGYTF. CDR3 sequence (DNA): TGTGCCACCAGCACGAGTAGGGGGCCCTATGGCTACACCTTC. The gene calls are TRBV15 and TRBJ1-2; 7 nucleotides agree with TRBD1. CDR3 length: 14 amino acids. Trimming cost V 4 bases and J 4 bases; bases outside gene matches: 6. Germline values: CDR1 LNHNV, CDR2 YYDKDF (reference sequence).

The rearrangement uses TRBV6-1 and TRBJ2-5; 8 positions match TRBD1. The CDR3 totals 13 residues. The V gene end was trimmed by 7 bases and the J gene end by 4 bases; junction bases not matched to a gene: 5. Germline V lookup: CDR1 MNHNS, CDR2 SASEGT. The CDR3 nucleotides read TGTGCCAGCAAGTGGACAGGGACAGAGACCCAGTACTTC. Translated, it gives CASKWTGTETQYF.

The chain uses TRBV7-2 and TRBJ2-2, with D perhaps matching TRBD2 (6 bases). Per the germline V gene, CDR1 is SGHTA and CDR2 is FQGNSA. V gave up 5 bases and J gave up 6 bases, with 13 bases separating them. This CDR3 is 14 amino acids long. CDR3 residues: CASSQRVGAGELFF. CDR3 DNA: TGTGCCAGCAGCCAGCGGGTGGGGGCCGGGGAGCTGTTTTTT.